This T cell receptor (beta chain) was documented in a study of T cells in Graves' hyperthyroidism and ophthalmopathy. TCR beta CDR3 regions were amplified from RNA. The study used the HTBI primer set for a first-round RT-PCR of the TCR CDR3. TCRdb reprocessed the multiplex PCR reads via MiXCR and lists one record per CDR3 protein. Counted here are 460,000 or so distinct CDR3 sequences, roughly 14% occurring once; the ten biggest clones make up around 17%. Hyperthyroidism had been newly diagnosed in patients aged 18 to 65, and its duration was under 2 months. This clonotype came up a few times. The CDR3 is 15 residues long. V lost 5 bases to trimming and J lost 1 base, with 14 bases between them. In germline, CDR1 is LNHDA, CDR2 SQIVND (reference sequence).

The sequenced material came from blood. The receptor was derived from a woman aged 18-35 years with Graves' hyperthyroidism. V is TRBV19 and J is TRBJ1-1; D is perhaps TRBD1 (6 bases). The CDR3 is CASSDRGVRNTEAFF. The CDR3 DNA reads TGTGCCAGTAGTGATAGGGGGGTGAGGAACACTGAAGCTTTCTTT.